This TCR beta chain was identified in a study of cytomegalovirus exposure and HLA in healthy donors. Study summary: The platform used for the 100 to 150 validation repertoires matched that of the 650 to 750 first-cohort repertoires, a later analysis reported.

The CDR3 loop spans 15 amino acids. Germline V lookup: CDR1 SGDLS, CDR2 YYNGEE. With 0 bases clipped from V and 4 bases from J, the junction kept 6 bases outside the gene matches. TCRdb keeps only in-frame clones here, not all; method: immunoSEQ multiplex PCR. The sample yields under 200,000 clones, roughly 90% seen once. Regarding this clone: Antigen specificity is unknown.

Broader study findings: The authors listed 150 to 200 TCR beta chains as cytomegalovirus-associated. High sensitivity and specificity were reportedly achieved when the classifier diagnosed cytomegalovirus status.

Sequenced: PBMCs. The receptor was derived from a woman aged 25 to 45 in good health and CMV-seronegative. This rearrangement joins TRBV9 to TRBJ2-7; 8 nucleotides agree with TRBD2. This CDR3 reads CASSVGQLAGYEQYF. CDR3 bases: TGTGCCAGCAGCGTAGGTCAGCTAGCGGGTTACGAGCAGTACTTC.